Listed below are T cell receptor beta chains from one sample, sequenced in a study of blood T cell repertoires in COVID-19. Data came from immunoSEQ multiplex PCR; TCRdb stores just in-frame clones and leaves some out. The data contain tens of thousands of clones, about 93% of them singletons. Sequencing used peripheral blood. These receptors were obtained from a woman older than 75 with active COVID-19. Each CDR3 is given without its conserved first and last residue.

TRBJ2-5,TRBV14,ASSQTRETQY
TRBJ2-7,TRBV10-1,ASIKDREVPNSYEQY
TRBJ2-2,TRBV5-1,ASSTLAGGNTGELF
TRBJ2-1,TRBV10-3,AIRPSGRVDEQF
TRBJ2-2,TRBV3-1/TRBV3-2,ASSSPGGTGELF
TRBJ2-2,TRBV10-2,ASSESAGVGTGELF
TRBJ1-5,TRBV4-2,ASSQDLGGRGHNQPQH
TRBJ2-1,TRBV7-8,ASSLRSGPSYNEQF
TRBJ2-5,TRBV28,ASSGGQGLRGTQY
TRBJ1-1,TRBV29-1,SVQQGNTEAF
TRBJ1-4,TRBV10-2,ASSVGDSLSNEKLF
TRBJ2-1,TRBV5-1,ASSLEASGTHNEQF
TRBJ2-7,TRBV3-1/TRBV3-2,ASSQDRLAGNSYEQY
TRBJ2-3,TRBV28,ASTPSDRHGDTQY
TRBJ2-5,TRBV4-1,ASSQDPARQETQY
TRBJ2-1,TRBV28,ASSLAGGSSYNEQF
TRBJ2-7,TRBV24-1,ATSDPAEGGYEQY
TRBJ1-4,TRBV2,ASSSDRTPTNEKLF
TRBJ2-3,TRBV19,ASSRDREVVGDTQY
TRBJ2-2,TRBV11-2,ASSLVGGQGRTGELF
TRBJ2-3,TRBV5-4,ASSPPSGGGSTDTQY
TRBJ2-7,TRBV5-8,ASSPNRDSGYEQY
TRBJ2-2,TRBV3-1/TRBV3-2,ASSQARSTRPGELF
TRBJ2-5,TRBV5-8,ASSRQGLRGETQY
TRBJ2-2,TRBV28,ASSLEIAANTGELF
TRBJ2-1,TRBV19,ASKRSGTGGNEQF
TRBJ2-2,TRBV27,ASSFLAGGPGPGELF